Below, 26 T cell receptor beta chains from the same sample are listed, as sequenced in a study of T cells after posttransplantation cyclophosphamide. Only in-frame clones appear in the TCRdb table, and some are missing; sequencing was by immunoSEQ multiplex PCR. The profile covers approximately 39,000 clones, none occurring a single time. The sample comprised PBMCs. The receptors here all came from a girl between 5 and 17 years old in good health, CMV-negative, and a related stem cell transplant donor.

This clone was detected many times. This chain joins TRBV18 and TRBJ1-3; weak D call: TRBD1 (5 bases). Germline loops: CDR1 KGHSH, CDR2 LQKENI. The germline V and J ends were trimmed by 0 bases and 3 bases, with 15 bases remaining between them. This CDR3 is 17 amino acids long. The CDR3, as DNA: TGTGCCAGCTCACCACCCCCAGGGAGGGGAGATGGAAACACCATATATTTT. As protein: CASSPPPGRGDGNTIYF.

V and J are TRBV28 and TRBJ1-5; D gene unclear. Germline assignment: CDR1 MDHEN and CDR2 SYDVKM. The CDR3 has 15 amino acids. Trimming took off 5 bases at V and 2 bases at J, with 13 bases between the two ends. The CDR3 spells CASSVPRSGNQPQHF. The CDR3 nucleotides read TGTGCCAGCAGTGTCCCTCGGAGTGGCAATCAGCCCCAGCATTTT.

This clone was seen a few times. The chain is built from TRBV7-8 and TRBJ2-2; no clear D. V lost 5 bases, J lost 1 base, and 5 bases lay in between. Germline CDR1 and CDR2: SGHVS and FQNEAQ. The CDR3 has 13 amino acids. CDR3 nucleotide sequence: TGTGCCAGCAGCCCAGAGAACACCGGGGAGCTGTTTTTT. Protein sequence: CASSPENTGELFF.

This clone has just a few counts. The chain couples TRBV27 to TRBJ2-1, with D perhaps matching TRBD1 (5 bases). This CDR3 contains 15 residues. V dropped 6 bases and J dropped 6 bases, with 18 bases sitting between them. Per germline, CDR1 MNHEY and CDR2 SMNVEV (reference sequence). Here the CDR3 DNA reads TGTGCCAGCAGACCCCTAGGGATAGGGGCCAATGAGCAGTTCTTC. It translates to CASRPLGIGANEQFF.

This clone was detected ten times or more. This sequence joins TRBV11-2 and TRBJ1-3; D is undetermined. Germline values: CDR1 SGHAT, CDR2 FQNNGV. The CDR3 sequence is 14 residues long. Trimming removed 5 bases at V and 4 bases at J, with 12 bases between. The CDR3 region has the DNA TGTGCCAGCAGCCACGGCACAGTGGGAAACACCATATATTTT. It encodes CASSHGTVGNTIYF.

In its sample, this clone was seen many times. J is TRBJ1-1 and V is TRBV2, with 7 bases aligning to TRBD1. The V and J ends lost 6 bases and 0 bases, in that order; junction bases with no gene match: 4. This CDR3 comprises 14 residues. Germline V lookup: CDR1 SNHLY, CDR2 FYNNEI. CDR3 DNA sequence: TGTGCCAGCAGCGGGCAGGGGGTGAACACTGAAGCTTTCTTT. As protein: CASSGQGVNTEAFF. Full variable domain (missing parts from reference TRBV2 and TRBJ1-1): EPEVTQTPSHQVTQMGQEVILRCVPISNHLYFYWYRQILGQKVEFLVSFYNNEISEKSEIFDDQFSVERPDGSNFTLKIRSTKLEDSAMYFCASSGQGVNTEAFFGQGTRLTVV.

The rearrangement links TRBV6-4 to TRBJ2-3; 9 bases are a match to TRBD2. Per the germline V gene, CDR1 is MRHNA and CDR2 is SNTAGT. The CDR3 has 15 residues. With 4 bases clipped from V and 2 bases from J, the junction kept 4 bases outside the gene matches. CDR3 region: CASSGAGGTTDTQYF. Here the CDR3 DNA reads TGTGCCAGCAGTGGAGCGGGGGGTACCACAGATACGCAGTATTTT.

This clone was observed a few times. The rearrangement joins TRBV7-3 to TRBJ2-2; 7 positions match TRBD1. The CDR3 sequence is 16 residues long. J gave up 1 base and V 2 bases, and 4 bases lay outside the gene matches. CDR1 and CDR2 (germline): SGHTA, FQGTGA. The CDR3 here is CASSLERQGNTGELFF. The CDR3 DNA reads as TGTGCCAGCAGCTTAGAACGACAGGGGAACACCGGGGAGCTGTTTTTT. The whole variable domain, filled in from reference TRBV7-3 and TRBJ2-2, reads GAGVSQTPSNKVTEKGKYVELRCDPISGHTALYWYRQSLGQGPEFLIYFQGTGAADDSGLPNDRFFAVRPEGSVSTLKIQRTERGDSAVYLCASSLERQGNTGELFFGEGSRLTVL.

This clone was picked up many times. The rearrangement links TRBV27 to TRBJ1-5; 11 positions match TRBD1. CDR1 and CDR2 from the germline V gene are MNHEY and SMNVEV (reference sequence). The ends lost 5 bases at V and 4 bases at J; junction bases unmatched: 4. The CDR3 runs 15 residues. As DNA, the CDR3 is TGTGCCAGCAGTCTCGGGACAGGGGGGAATCAGCCCCAGCATTTT. Its protein product is CASSLGTGGNQPQHF.

This clone has only a few counts. The chain uses TRBV16 and TRBJ1-4, with D hard to call. The CDR3 spans 15 residues. The ends were cut back, 1 base at V and 13 bases at J, with 19 bases in the middle. From germline, CDR1 is KGHSY and CDR2 FQNENV. The CDR3 protein is CASSQWMSLPAGLFF. CDR3 bases: TGTGCCAGCAGCCAATGGATGTCACTGCCGGCGGGACTGTTTTTT.

This clone was picked up many times. V is TRBV5-5 and J is TRBJ1-2, with D perhaps TRBD1 (5 bases). The CDR3 has 15 amino acids. The V end lost 0 bases, the J end lost 4 bases, and 13 bases lay between the germline ends. In germline, CDR1 is SGHKS, CDR2 YYEKEE (reference sequence). The CDR3 DNA reads TGTGCCAGCAGCTTGGATTCGACAGTACCCTATGGCTACACCTTC. Amino acid sequence: CASSLDSTVPYGYTF.

The chain combines TRBV23-1 with TRBJ2-2, with 8 positions matching TRBD1. TRBV23-1 is an open reading frame whose function is uncertain. Trimming removed 4 bases from V and 0 bases from J; junction bases left unmatched: 7. This CDR3 is built from 17 residues. The CDR3 nucleotides read TGCGCCAGCAGTCCAGGCCGGGACAGGACGAACACCGGGGAGCTGTTTTTT. Protein product: CASSPGRDRTNTGELFF.

This clone was seen more than once but under ten times. This chain joins TRBV28 and TRBJ2-7; weak D call: TRBD1 (6 bases). Germline lookup yields CDR1 MDHEN and CDR2 SYDVKM. The ends were cut back, 3 bases at V and 2 bases at J, with 8 bases in the middle. The CDR3 extends over 13 amino acids. CDR3 sequence reads: CASSLPGAYEQYF. CDR3 DNA sequence: TGTGCCAGCAGTTTGCCAGGGGCCTACGAGCAGTACTTC.

This clone was counted at least ten times. This rearrangement joins TRBV5-1 to TRBJ2-6, with 7 bases matching TRBD2. The J segment lost 2 bases and the V segment lost 0 bases, leaving 14 bases of the junction unmatched. Germline V gives CDR1 SGHRS, CDR2 YFSETQ. The CDR3 sequence is 20 residues long. The CDR3 is CASSLAVGGLDSPGANVLTF. DNA for the CDR3: TGCGCCAGCAGCTTGGCGGTGGGGGGGTTAGATAGCCCTGGGGCCAACGTCCTGACTTTC. Supplemented by reference TRBV5-1 and TRBJ2-6, the full variable domain reads KAGVTQTPRYLIKTRGQQVTLSCSPISGHRSVSWYQQTPGQGLQFLFEYFSETQRNKGNFPGRFSGRQFSNSRSEMNVSTLELGDSALYLCASSLAVGGLDSPGANVLTFGAGSRLTVL.

This clone was seen many times. The chain employs TRBV5-6 and TRBJ2-2; D might be TRBD1 (5 bases). V lost 2 bases and J 0 bases, leaving 8 bases between the germline ends. This CDR3 is 15 amino acids long. Germline V gene data show CDR1 as SGHDT and CDR2 as YYEEEE. Here the CDR3 reads CASSFRVSNTGELFF. In nucleotides, the CDR3 is TGTGCCAGCAGCTTCAGGGTTTCGAACACCGGGGAGCTGTTTTTT.

This clone occurred many times. The gene calls are TRBV5-5 and TRBJ2-1, with 7 positions matching TRBD1. Germline lookup yields CDR1 SGHKS and CDR2 YYEKEE (reference sequence). Trimming cost V 5 bases and J 3 bases; bases outside gene matches: 2. The CDR3 extends over 13 amino acids. This CDR3 is CASRTGLYNEQFF. The DNA of the CDR3 is TGTGCCAGCAGGACAGGGCTCTACAATGAGCAGTTCTTC.

The V gene is TRBV28, the J gene TRBJ2-7; D is unresolved. This CDR3 has 13 residues. In germline, CDR1 is MDHEN, CDR2 SYDVKM. V was clipped by 2 bases and J by 2 bases, with 7 bases between them. The CDR3 is CASSLVGAYEQYF. The CDR3, as DNA: TGTGCCAGCAGTTTAGTTGGAGCCTACGAGCAGTACTTC.

In this sample, this clone turned up many times. The J gene is TRBJ1-2, the V gene TRBV5-1, with 7 bases fitting TRBD1. The CDR3 is 14 residues long. The J segment lost 3 bases and the V segment lost 4 bases, leaving 6 bases of the junction unmatched. Germline-derived CDR1 and CDR2 are SGHRS and YFSETQ. The DNA for the CDR3 is TGCGCCAGCAGCCTCCCCGACAGGGACTATGGCTACACCTTC. This translates into CASSLPDRDYGYTF.

This clone appeared many times. The chain carries TRBV10-3 and TRBJ2-2; 16 bases are a match to TRBD2. The CDR3 contains 18 residues. Trimming at V came to 8 bases and at J to 4 bases, leaving 10 bases not matched to a gene. Germline V CDR1 and CDR2: ENHRY, SYGVKD. CDR3 residues: CAIAGLAGGPGGTGELFF. The CDR3 nucleotides read TGTGCCATCGCGGGACTAGCGGGGGGGCCGGGGGGCACCGGGGAGCTGTTTTTT.

There are many counts of this clone. The chain carries TRBV21-1 and TRBJ2-5; the table's D call of TRBD2 was not tested on the DNA. TRBV21-1 is a recognized pseudogene. This CDR3 has 14 residues. DNA for the CDR3: TGTGCCAGCAGAAAGGAGGGTATTCAAGAGACCCAGTACTTC. It is translated as CASRKEGIQETQYF.

This clone appeared many times. The V gene is TRBV27, the J gene TRBJ1-1, with D unclear. V gave up 5 bases and J gave up 1 base, with 11 bases separating them. CDR3 length: 14 residues. The germline gives CDR1 MNHEY, CDR2 SMNVEV (reference sequence). The CDR3 nucleotides read TGTGCCAGCAGTCCCCCCACGCGGAACACTGAAGCTTTCTTT. It translates to CASSPPTRNTEAFF.

This clone has at least ten counts. The chain recombines TRBV10-1 with TRBJ2-2, with 11 bases fitting TRBD2. Germline V CDR1 and CDR2: WNHNN, SYGVQD (reference sequence). The CDR3 has 16 residues. The V segment lost 3 bases and the J segment 7 bases; nucleotides outside the gene matches: 7. The CDR3 is CASSELAGVNGGELFF. CDR3 in DNA: TGCGCCAGCAGTGAACTAGCGGGAGTAAACGGCGGGGAGCTGTTTTTT.

This clone was observed a few times. This sequence joins TRBV28 and TRBJ1-1; D remains unclear. The V end lost 5 bases, the J end lost 3 bases, and 7 bases lay between the germline ends. The CDR3 totals 12 residues. The germline CDR1 and CDR2 sequences are MDHEN and SYDVKM. This CDR3 reads CASSLDHTEAFF. CDR3 in DNA: TGTGCCAGCAGTCTAGACCACACTGAAGCTTTCTTT. Drawing the rest from reference TRBV28 and TRBJ1-1, the complete variable domain is DVKVTQSSRYLVKRTGEKVFLECVQDMDHENMFWYRQDPGLGLRLIYFSYDVKMKEKGDIPEGYSVSREKKERFSLILESASTNQTSMYLCASSLDHTEAFFGQGTRLTVV.

Many counts were recorded for this clone. The genes are TRBV5-1 and TRBJ1-1; D unclear. The germline V and J ends were trimmed by 0 bases and 4 bases, with 16 bases remaining between them. From germline, CDR1 is SGHRS and CDR2 YFSETQ. The CDR3 is 16 amino acids. The CDR3 spells CASSLANSVHRTEAFF. DNA for the CDR3: TGCGCCAGCAGCTTGGCCAATTCCGTACATCGCACTGAAGCTTTCTTT. The variable domain in full, with the rest retrieved from reference TRBV5-1 and TRBJ1-1, is KAGVTQTPRYLIKTRGQQVTLSCSPISGHRSVSWYQQTPGQGLQFLFEYFSETQRNKGNFPGRFSGRQFSNSRSEMNVSTLELGDSALYLCASSLANSVHRTEAFFGQGTRLTVV.

This clone was counted many times. This chain links TRBV6-5 with TRBJ1-5; tentatively, D is TRBD1 (5 bases). This CDR3 has 14 residues. From germline, CDR1 is MNHEY and CDR2 SVGAGI. V was clipped by 5 bases and J by 4 bases, with 12 bases between them. CDR3 loop: CASSPSGWNQPQHF. The CDR3, as DNA: TGTGCCAGCAGTCCCTCAGGGTGGAATCAGCCCCAGCATTTT.

The rearrangement links TRBV28 to TRBJ1-2; no firm D call. This CDR3 is 13 amino acids long. Germline V gene sequence: CDR1 MDHEN, CDR2 SYDVKM. V gave up 3 bases and J gave up 7 bases, with 12 bases separating them. The CDR3 DNA is TGTGCCAGCAGTTTTTCTGATTCGGGTGGCTACACCTTC. Translation gives CASSFSDSGGYTF.